The clone carrying this T cell receptor beta chain was detected only a few times. These data are taken from a study of blood T cells in healthy people across ages. A second about 6 to 11 cycle PCR used barcoded and J-beta primers. TCRdb fed the 5' RACE reads into MiXCR, producing one record per CDR3 protein. The sample lists about 1,500,000 distinct CDR3 sequences; roughly 27% were seen once. CDR1 is DFQATT, CDR2 SNEGSKA, per germline (reference sequence). The CDR3 is made up of 17 amino acids. J lost 6 bases, V lost 5 bases, and 19 bases had no gene match. Material for sequencing was blood. The clonotype originates from a woman in her 30s in good health. V gene TRBV20-1 combines with J gene TRBJ2-3, with 8 bases fitting TRBD1. The CDR3: CSALTTGTGLFRDTQYF. CDR3 in DNA: TGCAGTGCTCTCACGACCGGGACAGGCTTGTTTCGGGATACGCAGTATTTT.